Each of the 28 T cell receptor beta chains below was sequenced from the same sample in a study of cytomegalovirus exposure and HLA in healthy donors. The method was immunoSEQ multiplex PCR; TCRdb's version includes in-frame clones alone and lacks a portion of them. The sample shows about 120,000 clones, 89% of them seen only once. The sequencing sample was made of PBMCs. These receptors all come from a woman aged 18-30 years in good health and CMV-seronegative.

The chain recombines TRBV2 with TRBJ2-1; 7 nucleotides align to TRBD1. With 7 bases clipped from V and 9 bases from J, the junction kept 12 bases outside the gene matches. Germline V CDR1 and CDR2: SNHLY, FYNNEI. The CDR3 totals 14 residues. CDR3 sequence: CASTLEGAQGEQFF. The DNA of the CDR3 is TGTGCCAGCACCCTTGAGGGGGCGCAGGGTGAGCAGTTCTTC.

The genes are TRBV18 and TRBJ1-2; tentative D call: TRBD1 (5 bases). V lost 3 bases and J 4 bases, leaving 12 bases between the germline ends. This CDR3 is built from 14 residues. Germline V gives CDR1 KGHSH, CDR2 LQKENI. Written as DNA, the CDR3 is TGTGCCAGCTCACCGGGAGGACACCGCTATGGCTACACCTTC. This translates into CASSPGGHRYGYTF.

This chain uses TRBV9 with TRBJ2-7, with a weak D call TRBD2 (5 bases). This CDR3 contains 15 residues. The V end lost 0 bases, the J end lost 6 bases, and 16 bases lay between the germline ends. CDR1 and CDR2 from the germline V gene are SGDLS and YYNGEE. The CDR3 DNA reads TGTGCCAGCAGCGTAGAACCCAGGTTAGAGGGCGAGCAGTACTTC. As protein: CASSVEPRLEGEQYF.

The chain links TRBV27 to TRBJ2-3; D might be TRBD2 (5 bases). The CDR3 consists of 13 residues. V lost 5 bases to trimming and J lost 7 bases, with 13 bases between them. CDR1 and CDR2 (germline): MNHEY, SMNVEV (reference sequence). As DNA, the CDR3 is TGTGCCAGCAGTACATGGAACGGGAATACGCAGTATTTT. Amino acid sequence: CASSTWNGNTQYF.

The chain is built from TRBV11-3 and TRBJ2-7; TRBD1 matches 10 bases. The CDR3 contains 15 residues. CDR1 and CDR2 (germline): SGHNT, YENEEA. Germline trimming cut 5 bases from V and 5 bases from J; bases unmatched to any gene: 9. This chain's CDR3 is CASSKAWTGGNEQYF. The CDR3 DNA is TGTGCCAGCAGCAAGGCGTGGACAGGGGGTAACGAGCAGTACTTC.

This clone was observed a few times. This chain joins TRBV5-1 and TRBJ1-1; 8 nucleotides line up with TRBD1. J gave up 2 bases and V 5 bases, and 5 bases lay outside the gene matches. The CDR3 totals 14 residues. The germline gives CDR1 SGHRS, CDR2 YFSETQ. CDR3 protein: CASRWTGQNTEAFF. CDR3 coding DNA: TGCGCCAGCAGGTGGACAGGGCAAAACACTGAAGCTTTCTTT.

The V and J genes are TRBV7-3 and TRBJ1-2; tentative D call: TRBD1 (6 bases). The CDR3 is made up of 15 amino acids. From germline, CDR1 is SGHTA and CDR2 FQGTGA. Between the trimmed V and J ends, which lost 6 bases and 2 bases, there was a span of 16 bases. The DNA for the CDR3 is TGTGCCAGCAGACCGGACAGTACAAACAACTATGGCTACACCTTC. Residues: CASRPDSTNNYGYTF. The whole variable domain, remainder taken from reference TRBV7-3 and TRBJ1-2, is GAGVSQTPSNKVTEKGKYVELRCDPISGHTALYWYRQSLGQGPEFLIYFQGTGAADDSGLPNDRFFAVRPEGSVSTLKIQRTERGDSAVYLCASRPDSTNNYGYTFGSGTRLTVV.

J is TRBJ1-2 and V is TRBV29-1; D perhaps matches TRBD1 (5 bases). The CDR3 is 14 residues long. The ends were cut back, 3 bases at V and 2 bases at J, with 13 bases in the middle. The germline gives CDR1 SQVTM, CDR2 ANQGSEA. The chain's CDR3 is CSVDVWGANYGYTF. Written as DNA, the CDR3 is TGCAGCGTTGACGTGTGGGGCGCGAACTATGGCTACACCTTC.

The chain links TRBV5-1 to TRBJ2-5; perhaps TRBD2 as D (5 bases). Trimming removed 4 bases at V and 4 bases at J, with 11 bases between. The germline gives CDR1 SGHRS, CDR2 YFSETQ. This CDR3 spans 13 amino acids. The chain's CDR3 is CASSPGILETQYF. The CDR3 bases are TGCGCCAGCAGCCCGGGGATCCTAGAGACCCAGTACTTC.

The rearrangement joins TRBV10-3 to TRBJ2-3; 14 bases are a match to TRBD2. This CDR3 has 14 residues. V shed 10 bases and J 6 bases; nucleotides not matched to a gene: 6. Germline V gene lookup returns CDR1 ENHRY and CDR2 SYGVKD. CDR3 DNA sequence: TGTGCCAGCGCGACTAGCGGGGGGGCTGATACGCAGTATTTT. It yields the protein CASATSGGADTQYF.

This chain joins TRBV5-1 and TRBJ1-2, with D perhaps matching TRBD1 (5 bases). Deletions cut 4 bases from V and 13 bases from J, with 17 bases between. CDR3 length: 12 amino acids. CDR1 and CDR2 (germline): SGHRS, YFSETQ. The CDR3 reads CASSPPGGDATF. CDR3 bases: TGCGCCAGCAGCCCGCCTGGGGGGGATGCCACCTTC.

In its sample, this clone was seen once. The V and J genes are TRBV5-6 and TRBJ2-1, with 8 bases matching TRBD1. This CDR3 is built from 15 residues. V gave up 3 bases and J gave up 4 bases; unmatched junction bases: 6. CDR1 is SGHDT, CDR2 YYEEEE, per germline. The CDR3 region is CASSSGQGDYNEQFF. Here the CDR3 DNA reads TGTGCCAGCAGCTCTGGACAGGGCGATTACAATGAGCAGTTCTTC. The full variable domain, rest sourced from reference TRBV5-6 and TRBJ2-1, is DAGVTQSPTHLIKTRGQQVTLRCSPKSGHDTVSWYQQALGQGPQFIFQYYEEEERQRGNFPDRFSGHQFPNYSSELNVNALLLGDSALYLCASSSGQGDYNEQFFGPGTRLTVL.

The CDR3 nucleotides are TGTGCCAGCAGTTCAGCCCAGGCTGGCGAGCAGTACTTC. It specifies CASSSAQAGEQYF. The chain recombines TRBV27 with TRBJ2-7; D uncertain. The germline CDR1 and CDR2 sequences are MNHEY and SMNVEV (reference sequence). Trimming took off 4 bases at V and 6 bases at J, with 13 bases between the two ends. The CDR3 loop spans 13 amino acids.

This clone has only one observation. The J gene is TRBJ1-1, the V gene TRBV4-1; TRBD1 is a possible D gene (6 bases). Germline V gene data show CDR1 as MGHRA and CDR2 as YSYEKL. Trimming took off 2 bases at V and 6 bases at J, with 19 bases between the two ends. The length of the CDR3 is 16 residues. In DNA, the CDR3 is TGCGCCAGCAGCCAACGACCCGAGAGAAGGACAGCTGAAGCTTTCTTT. This translates into CASSQRPERRTAEAFF.

The rearrangement joins TRBV7-9 to TRBJ2-1; D is uncertain. CDR1 and CDR2 from the germline V gene are SEHNR and FQNEAQ (reference sequence). V lost 1 base to trimming and J lost 6 bases, with 7 bases between them. The CDR3 is made up of 13 amino acids. The DNA for the CDR3 is TGTGCCAGCAGCTTAGAACTTATCAATGAGCAGTTCTTC. Its translation: CASSLELINEQFF.

For the CDR3, the DNA is TGTGCCAGCAGCCTAACAGGAACCTACGAGCAGTACTTC. Translation: CASSLTGTYEQYF. The chain employs TRBV2 and TRBJ2-7, with a tentative D call TRBD1 (5 bases). The CDR3 runs 13 residues. V dropped 6 bases and J dropped 2 bases, with 11 bases sitting between them. Germline V gene lookup returns CDR1 SNHLY and CDR2 FYNNEI.

This chain links TRBV19 with TRBJ1-1, with D unclear. With 5 bases removed from V and 8 bases from J, the gap between germline ends came to 15 bases. CDR1 LNHDA and CDR2 SQIVND come from the germline V gene (reference sequence). This CDR3 spans 13 amino acids. The CDR3 DNA reads TGTGCCAGTAGTCGACGACATGGAGGAGAAGCTTTCTTT. It yields the protein CASSRRHGGEAFF.

On this clone: Germline and junction disagree at one end, which may indicate a read error. This chain joins TRBV2 and TRBJ1-2, with 8 bases matching TRBD1. The CDR3 is made up of 15 amino acids. Looked up from germline, CDR1 is SNHLY and CDR2 is FYNNEI. CDR3 nucleotide sequence: TGTGCCAGCAGGGAAGGGACAGGACTAACCTATGGCTACACCTTC. It encodes CASREGTGLTYGYTF.

The V and J genes are TRBV11-2 and TRBJ2-3; possible D gene TRBD2, 6 bases. The CDR3 is 16 residues long. Germline V gene data show CDR1 as SGHAT and CDR2 as FQNNGV. V lost 3 bases, J lost 4 bases, and 17 bases lay in between. The CDR3: CASSFVGGVASDTQYF. CDR3 DNA sequence: TGTGCCAGCAGCTTTGTCGGAGGGGTCGCTTCAGATACGCAGTATTTT.

The chain carries TRBV6-5 and TRBJ2-3; TRBD2 matches at 9 bases. J lost 4 bases, V lost 2 bases, and 4 bases had no gene match. CDR1 and CDR2 (germline): MNHEY, SVGAGI. This CDR3 region has 15 residues. The CDR3 DNA follows: TGTGCCAGCAGTTACGCGGGGGGGCGGGCAGATACGCAGTATTTT. It yields the protein CASSYAGGRADTQYF.

The rearrangement uses TRBV7-9 and TRBJ1-4, with a tentative D call TRBD1 (5 bases). This CDR3 spans 15 amino acids. The germline V and J ends were trimmed by 4 bases and 0 bases, with 9 bases remaining between them. Per germline, CDR1 SEHNR and CDR2 FQNEAQ (reference sequence). CDR3 protein: CASSSTGPTNEKLFF. CDR3 nucleotide sequence: TGTGCCAGCAGCTCTACAGGTCCAACTAATGAAAAACTGTTTTTT.

The chain uses TRBV5-5 and TRBJ1-2; TRBD1 agrees at 7 bases. The germline CDR1 and CDR2 sequences are SGHKS and YYEKEE (reference sequence). V was clipped by 2 bases and J by 8 bases; unmatched bases: 9. The CDR3 is 14 amino acids. The CDR3 spells CASSLRGQNLGYTF. CDR3 bases: TGTGCCAGCAGCTTACGGGGACAGAACTTGGGCTACACCTTC.

The chain links TRBV7-9 to TRBJ1-2; 7 bases align to TRBD1. J gave up 2 bases and V 5 bases, and 5 bases lay outside the gene matches. The germline V gene encodes CDR1 SEHNR and CDR2 FQNEAQ (reference sequence). This CDR3 region has 14 residues. CDR3 in DNA: TGTGCCAGCAGCAGGGAGACAGGGAACTATGGCTACACCTTC. Protein sequence: CASSRETGNYGYTF.

The chain employs TRBV5-6 and TRBJ1-1; 7 nucleotides align to TRBD1. The J segment lost 5 bases and the V segment lost 3 bases, leaving 13 bases of the junction unmatched. Germline CDR1 reads SGHDT; CDR2 reads YYEEEE. The CDR3 runs to 16 residues. CDR3 sequence (DNA): TGTGCCAGCAGCTATACCCTGATGGAGGGGGCAACTGAAGCTTTCTTT. Translating gives CASSYTLMEGATEAFF.

The gene calls are TRBV29-1 and TRBJ2-7; weak D call: TRBD2 (6 bases). Trimming took off 5 bases at V and 5 bases at J, with 16 bases between the two ends. CDR1 is SQVTM and CDR2 is ANQGSEA in the germline V gene. The CDR3 covers 13 residues. The CDR3 DNA is TGCAGCGTTTTGGTGGGGGGATTTGACGAGCAGTACTTC. Its translation is CSVLVGGFDEQYF.

The chain is built from TRBV7-2 and TRBJ1-1; D unclear. Trimming stripped 5 bases from V and 3 bases from J, with 22 bases between. The CDR3 consists of 17 residues. Germline assignment: CDR1 SGHTA and CDR2 FQGNSA. The CDR3 coding sequence is TGTGCCAGCAGCCAGAACCCCCTCTTGGTTTTGGACACTGAAGCTTTCTTT. Translating gives CASSQNPLLVLDTEAFF.

The V and J genes are TRBV9 and TRBJ2-3; D might be TRBD2 (5 bases). Germline V CDR1 and CDR2: SGDLS, YYNGEE. The CDR3 runs to 15 residues. Between the trimmed V and J ends, which lost 2 bases and 2 bases, there was a span of 12 bases. The CDR3 DNA follows: TGTGCCAGCAGCGTGGCGGCGGGTACCACAGATACGCAGTATTTT. Amino acids: CASSVAAGTTDTQYF.

A single count supports this clone. The CDR3 spells CASSLFSGNYGYTF. CDR3 nucleotide sequence: TGCGCCAGCAGCTTGTTTTCGGGGAACTATGGCTACACCTTC. The chain links TRBV5-1 to TRBJ1-2; no clear D. Germline loops: CDR1 SGHRS, CDR2 YFSETQ. The CDR3 totals 14 residues. V lost 1 base and J 2 bases, leaving 9 bases between the germline ends.